The 19 T cell receptor beta chains in this list originate from one sample, sequenced in a study of cytomegalovirus exposure and HLA in healthy donors. PCR amplification relied on 60 Vbeta primers (plus 13 Jbeta primers). The protocol was immunoSEQ multiplex PCR, while the TCRdb copy is restricted to in-frame clones and leaves out a portion. The sample includes about 120,000 clones, roughly 80% of them seen just once. Input material: PBMCs. The receptors originated from a woman aged 40-49 years in good health and CMV-seropositive.

CDR3 DNA sequence: TGTGCCAGCAGTGATCCCGGGACTAGCGGAAATGAGCAGTTCTTC. Encoded protein: CASSDPGTSGNEQFF. The V gene is TRBV6-4, the J gene TRBJ2-1; TRBD2 agrees at 11 bases. Germline values: CDR1 MRHNA, CDR2 SNTAGT. This CDR3 contains 15 residues. J gave up 7 bases and V 3 bases, and 5 bases lay outside the gene matches.

The V call is TRBV7-9, the J call TRBJ2-3; 7 nucleotides line up with TRBD1. CDR1 is SEHNR and CDR2 is FQNEAQ in the germline V gene (reference sequence). This CDR3 spans 15 amino acids. With V trimmed by 4 bases and J by 1 base, 5 bases remained unmatched. This chain's CDR3 is CASSYITGGTDTQYF. The CDR3 nucleotides are TGTGCCAGCAGCTATATAACAGGGGGCACAGATACGCAGTATTTT. Full variable domain (outside the CDR3, taken from reference TRBV7-9 and TRBJ2-3): DTGVSQNPRHKITKRGQNVTFRCDPISEHNRLYWYRQTLGQGPEFLTYFQNEAQLEKSRLLSDRFSAERPKGSFSTLEIQRTEQGDSAMYLCASSYITGGTDTQYFGPGTRLTVL.

This chain joins TRBV7-9 and TRBJ2-7, with 14 bases that match TRBD2. J was trimmed by 3 bases and V by 5 bases; bases with no gene match: 9. Germline CDR1 is SEHNR and CDR2 is FQNEAQ (reference sequence). CDR3 size: 17 residues. CDR3 in amino acids: CASSRDGTSGSYYEQYF. In DNA, the CDR3 is TGTGCCAGCAGCCGAGATGGGACTAGCGGGAGCTACTACGAGCAGTACTTC. Supplemented by reference TRBV7-9 and TRBJ2-7, the full variable domain reads DTGVSQNPRHKITKRGQNVTFRCDPISEHNRLYWYRQTLGQGPEFLTYFQNEAQLEKSRLLSDRFSAERPKGSFSTLEIQRTEQGDSAMYLCASSRDGTSGSYYEQYFGPGTRLTVT.

This clone has a handful of counts. The CDR3 sequence is CASSFRGEDTEAFF. CDR3 in DNA: TGTGCCAGCAGTTTCAGGGGGGAGGACACTGAAGCTTTCTTT. The chain joins TRBV5-4 to TRBJ1-1, with 7 nucleotides matching TRBD1. This CDR3 comprises 14 residues. CDR1 SGHNT and CDR2 YYREEE come from the germline V gene (reference sequence). V trimming: 5 bases; J trimming: 3 bases; junction bases outside the gene matches: 7.

The gene calls are TRBV19 and TRBJ2-7; D remains unclear. Germline CDR1 reads LNHDA; CDR2 reads SQIVND (reference sequence). The CDR3 spans 14 residues. The V end was cut by 3 bases, the J end by 6 bases, with 15 bases between. CDR3 protein: CASSMQARVGEQYF. CDR3 DNA sequence: TGTGCCAGTAGTATGCAGGCCAGAGTGGGCGAGCAGTACTTC. Together with reference TRBV19 and TRBJ2-7, the CDR3 gives the full variable domain: DGGITQSPKYLFRKEGQNVTLSCEQNLNHDAMYWYRQDPGQGLRLIYYSQIVNDFQKGDIAEGYSVSREKKESFPLTVTSAQKNPTAFYLCASSMQARVGEQYFGPGTRLTVT.

The V and J genes are TRBV13 and TRBJ1-5; D gene unclear. Per the germline V gene, CDR1 is PRHDT and CDR2 is FYEKMQ (reference sequence). The CDR3 is 12 residues long. Trimming removed 3 bases from V and 5 bases from J, with 5 bases in between. In DNA, the CDR3 is TGTGCCAGCAGCTTTGAGGATCAGCCCCAGCATTTT. This translates into CASSFEDQPQHF.

The chain carries TRBV19 and TRBJ2-1; D is perhaps TRBD1 (6 bases). CDR3 length: 14 amino acids. Deletions cut 6 bases from V and 7 bases from J, with 16 bases between. From germline, CDR1 is LNHDA and CDR2 SQIVND (reference sequence). The CDR3 protein is CASRITGNANEQFF. The CDR3, as DNA: TGTGCCAGTAGGATTACAGGGAATGCGAATGAGCAGTTCTTC.

The CDR3 loop is CASSMRTGTNQPQHF. The CDR3 bases are TGTGCCAGTAGTATGAGGACAGGGACCAATCAGCCCCAGCATTTT. The V gene is TRBV19, the J gene TRBJ1-5, with TRBD1 matching 8 bases. The CDR3 runs to 15 residues. The ends lost 3 bases at V and 3 bases at J; junction bases unmatched: 4. Germline V gene sequence: CDR1 LNHDA, CDR2 SQIVND (reference sequence).

The CDR3 nucleotides read TGTGCCAGCCGCCCGGGGGTGGGGTCCTACGAGCAGTACTTC. This codes for CASRPGVGSYEQYF. The genes are TRBV6-5 and TRBJ2-7; D is perhaps TRBD2 (6 bases). Trimming took 8 bases from V and 1 from J, leaving 15 bases between them. The length of the CDR3 is 14 residues. Germline CDR1 is MNHEY and CDR2 is SVGAGI.

This sequence joins TRBV2 and TRBJ2-2, with TRBD2 matching 10 bases. The CDR3 extends over 15 amino acids. Per the germline V gene, CDR1 is SNHLY and CDR2 is FYNNEI. V dropped 8 bases and J dropped 2; count of bases not matched to a gene: 5. CDR3 amino acids: CASCSGGINTGELFF. The CDR3 DNA reads as TGTGCCAGCTGTAGCGGGGGGATAAACACCGGGGAGCTGTTTTTT.

This clone has a handful of counts. The V call is TRBV7-9, the J call TRBJ1-1, with 10 bases fitting TRBD1. The CDR3 totals 16 residues. CDR1 is SEHNR, CDR2 FQNEAQ, per germline (reference sequence). The V and J ends lost 5 bases and 1 base, in that order; junction bases with no gene match: 7. The CDR3 region is CASSQIGTGANTEAFF. The CDR3 nucleotides are TGTGCCAGCAGCCAGATCGGGACAGGGGCGAACACTGAAGCTTTCTTT.

The CDR3 DNA reads as TGTGCCTGGAGTATAAGGACAGGGATCTACGAGCAGTACTTC. Protein sequence: CAWSIRTGIYEQYF. The V gene is TRBV30, the J gene TRBJ2-7; TRBD1 aligns across 8 bases. The CDR3 totals 14 residues. J lost 3 bases, V lost 2 bases, and 6 bases had no gene match. Germline loops: CDR1 GTSNPN, CDR2 SVGIG (reference sequence).

The V gene is TRBV19, the J gene TRBJ1-5, with D possibly being TRBD1 (6 bases). This CDR3 region has 14 residues. Trimming took off 3 bases at V and 3 bases at J, with 9 bases between the two ends. Germline-derived CDR1 and CDR2 are LNHDA and SQIVND (reference sequence). CDR3 coding DNA: TGTGCCAGTAGTATCCGGGACAACAATCAGCCCCAGCATTTT. This sequence encodes CASSIRDNNQPQHF.

The gene calls are TRBV7-2 and TRBJ2-7, with 7 positions matching TRBD1. The V segment lost 4 bases and the J segment 2 bases; nucleotides outside the gene matches: 5. The length of the CDR3 is 14 residues. Per germline, CDR1 SGHTA and CDR2 FQGNSA. The CDR3 protein is CASSYRTGTYEQYF. The CDR3 DNA sequence: TGTGCCAGCAGCTATCGGACAGGTACCTACGAGCAGTACTTC.

This clone occurred a few times. The chain recombines TRBV29-1 with TRBJ2-1, with 9 bases matching TRBD1. The V and J ends lost 7 bases and 5 bases, in that order; junction bases with no gene match: 12. Germline CDR1 is SQVTM and CDR2 is ANQGSEA. There are 15 residues in the CDR3. The CDR3 bases are TGCAGCGCCAGTAGGGACAGGGACGCCAACAATGAGCAGTTCTTC. This encodes CSASRDRDANNEQFF.

The chain links TRBV5-1 to TRBJ1-2; the D gene is possibly TRBD1 (5 bases). CDR3 size: 14 residues. Per germline, CDR1 SGHRS and CDR2 YFSETQ. The ends were cut back, 4 bases at V and 5 bases at J, with 15 bases in the middle. DNA for the CDR3: TGCGCCAGCAGCCCCGGAGGGGCGGATTATGGCTACACCTTC. Translated: CASSPGGADYGYTF.

This clone was seen once. The chain couples TRBV6-5 to TRBJ2-7, with a possible D match to TRBD2 (5 bases). Between the trimmed V and J ends, which lost 5 bases and 2 bases, there was a span of 10 bases. The CDR3 covers 13 residues. Germline assignment: CDR1 MNHEY and CDR2 SVGAGI. CDR3 DNA: TGTGCCAGCAGTACCCCGGGGACCTACGAGCAGTACTTC. It translates to CASSTPGTYEQYF.

V is TRBV27 and J is TRBJ2-5; D may be TRBD2 (5 bases). With 5 bases removed from V and 5 bases from J, the gap between germline ends came to 12 bases. CDR1 is MNHEY and CDR2 is SMNVEV in the germline V gene (reference sequence). The CDR3 consists of 13 residues. CDR3 amino acids: CASSTKAEETQYF. The CDR3 DNA reads as TGTGCCAGCAGTACTAAAGCGGAGGAGACCCAGTACTTC.

This chain joins TRBV4-1 and TRBJ2-1; 10 bases map to TRBD1. Per the germline V gene, CDR1 is MGHRA and CDR2 is YSYEKL. Trimming took 4 bases from V and 3 from J; bases not matched to a gene: 3. The CDR3 is 15 residues long. Here the CDR3 reads CASSLGTGDYNEQFF. The CDR3 bases are TGCGCCAGCAGCCTCGGGACAGGGGACTACAATGAGCAGTTCTTC.